Here is one TCR beta chain with its context. Its antigen is not yet known. The record has no base qualities; no much larger clone is one base away. Sorted unstimulated T cells and proliferating T cells recovered from mixed lymphocyte reactions were subjected to TCRbeta CDR3 sequencing. Fresh whole blood from roughly nine HLA-typed healthy donors was used as the source from which PBMCs were isolated. This sample is drawn from a study of siplizumab effects on memory and regulatory T cells (dated by TCRdb to the late 2010s). For the wider study: The study examined how the anti-CD2 antibody siplizumab affects alloreactive T-cell subsets in allogeneic mixed lymphocyte reactions built from human PBMCs.

The library was produced with the immunoSEQ multiplex PCR assay. Each sample had 90,000 to 100,000 TCR templates assayed by the deep sequencing platform. Genomic DNA extracted from sorted T cells was the material used for TCRbeta CDR3 sequencing. The study's own analysis went as follows. The R programming language was used for clonal analysis of TCRbeta CDR3 data. Unstimulated samples were compared with post-reaction CFSE-low samples to define alloreactive CD4+ and CD8+ clones. Regulatory or non-regulatory origin of alloreactive CD4+ clones was assigned by matching sequences to the sorted unstimulated Treg and non-Treg repertoires. Held by TCRdb, this immuneACCESS table contains in-frame sequences only and omits some clones. Under half of the omission traces to an unresolved V gene where checked; the cause of the rest is unknown. V and J calls and clone size follow that table, whereas D and trimming were derived from the DNA. Across this sample there are about 72,000 clones, with under 95% seen only once. Roughly 29% of the sample is held by the ten biggest clonotypes.

Summary of the overall study and its limitations: In reactions with siplizumab, an average of approximately 69% of mappable alloreactive CD4+ clones were Treg-derived, compared with about 27% in control reactions. Siplizumab significantly reduced the cumulative frequency of alloreactive sequences traceable to unstimulated CD4+ memory T cells. Because sequences below about 10^-5 frequency were poorly captured, only a minor fraction of alloreactive clones could be mapped to unstimulated subsets. Whether proliferating Tregs from siplizumab cultures were suppressive was not functionally confirmed. Unstimulated naive T cells appeared more diverse than memory T cells, and naive cells seemed to contribute substantially to the alloresponse. A naive or memory phenotype could not be assigned to roughly 80-97% of proliferating CD4+ or CD8+ clones.

The sequence was collected from a human donor in good health. The sample comprised CD8+ T cells sorted from blood.

The CDR3 region has the sequence CASSPTAYEAFF. The nucleotide sequence is given as TGTGCCAGCAGCCCGACAGCATACGAAGCTTTCTTT. Rearrangement joined TRBV7-2 to TRBJ1-1; TRBD1 might be the D gene, on 5 matching bases. The germline V gene supplies CDR1 SGHTA and CDR2 FQGNSA. The CDR3 runs 12 amino acids, cysteine and phenylalanine included. The sequence is cut down to CDR3 DNA, 36 bases in frame from base 1. Between the V and J ends, shortened by 5 bases and 8 bases respectively, the junction contains 12 bases.